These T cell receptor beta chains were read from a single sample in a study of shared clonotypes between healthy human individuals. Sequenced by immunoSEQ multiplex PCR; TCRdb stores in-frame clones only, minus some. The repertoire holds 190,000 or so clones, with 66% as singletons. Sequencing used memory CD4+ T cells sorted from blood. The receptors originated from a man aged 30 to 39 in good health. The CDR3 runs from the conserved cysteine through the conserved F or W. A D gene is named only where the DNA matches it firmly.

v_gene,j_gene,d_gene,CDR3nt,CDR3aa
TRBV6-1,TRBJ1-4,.,TGTGCCAGCAGTCCCCGCGGACTGGAAAAACTGTTTTTT,CASSPRGLEKLFF
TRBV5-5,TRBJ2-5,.,TGTGCCAGCAGCTCCTACAACCGACAGGCGGTGCGAGAGACCCAGTACTTC,CASSSYNRQAVRETQYF
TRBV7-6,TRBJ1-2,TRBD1,TGTGCCAGCAGCTCCGGGGGACAGGGTGGCCTTTATGGCTACACCTTC,CASSSGGQGGLYGYTF
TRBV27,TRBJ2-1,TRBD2,TGTGCCAGCAGTTTAACTAGCGGGGGTGAGCAGTTCTTC,CASSLTSGGEQFF
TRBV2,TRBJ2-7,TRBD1,TGTGCCACCTCCGGGACAGGGGTCTACGAGCAGTACTTC,CATSGTGVYEQYF
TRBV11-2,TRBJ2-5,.,TGTGCCAGCACCCCCAGCCAAGAGACCCAGTACTTC,CASTPSQETQYF
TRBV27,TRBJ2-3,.,TGTGCCAGCAGTCTAAACCGCTACACAGATACGCAGTATTTT,CASSLNRYTDTQYF
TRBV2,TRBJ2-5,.,TGTGCCAGCAGTTCACAGGGAAAAGAGACCCAGTACTTC,CASSSQGKETQYF
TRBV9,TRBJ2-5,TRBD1,TGTGCCAGCAGCGCCGGGACAGCGTACCAAGAGACCCAGTACTTC,CASSAGTAYQETQYF
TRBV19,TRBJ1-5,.,TGTGCCAGTAGTCAACTTCCACAGGGTAGCAATCAGCCCCAGCATTTT,CASSQLPQGSNQPQHF
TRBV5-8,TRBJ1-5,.,TGTGCCAGCAGCGGCGGGGCGGACTTCAATCAGCCCCAGCATTTT,CASSGGADFNQPQHF
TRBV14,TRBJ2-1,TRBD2,TGTGCCAGCAGCCATCGTCGGCGGGAGTACAATGAGCAGTTCTTC,CASSHRRREYNEQFF
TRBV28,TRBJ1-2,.,TGTGCCAGCAGCATTATGAACTATGGCTACACCTTC,CASSIMNYGYTF
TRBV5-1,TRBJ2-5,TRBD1,TGCGCCAGCAGCTTGGCGGGACAGGGCCAAGAGACCCAGTACTTC,CASSLAGQGQETQYF